Below are 26 T cell receptor beta chains sequenced from a single sample in a study of cytomegalovirus exposure and HLA in healthy donors. The PCR employed 60 Vbeta primers together with 13 Jbeta primers. Using immunoSEQ multiplex PCR, the repertoire was profiled, and TCRdb retains in-frame clones only, with some absent. The data contain roughly 150,000 clones, under 70% of them singletons. Sequencing was performed on PBMCs. The source of these receptors is a woman in her twenties or thirties in good health and CMV-seropositive.

The V gene is TRBV11-2, the J gene TRBJ1-5; D is uncertain. CDR3 length: 12 amino acids. The V gene lost 6 bases and the J gene lost 4 bases, with 7 bases spanning the gap. CDR1 and CDR2 (germline): SGHAT, FQNNGV. CDR3 sequence (DNA): TGTGCCAGCAGTACGGGGAATCAGCCCCAGCATTTT. Encoded protein: CASSTGNQPQHF.

The rearrangement joins TRBV18 to TRBJ2-3; D gene ambiguous. CDR1 and CDR2 (germline): KGHSH, LQKENI. Trimming took off 1 base at V and 2 bases at J, with 16 bases between the two ends. The CDR3 has 17 residues. The CDR3 spells CASSPRFLTGLTDTQYF. CDR3 DNA sequence: TGTGCCAGCTCACCACGATTTCTGACTGGCCTCACAGATACGCAGTATTTT. Filled out from reference TRBV18 and TRBJ2-3, the complete variable domain reads NAGVMQNPRHLVRRRGQEARLRCSPMKGHSHVYWYRQLPEEGLKFMVYLQKENIIDESGMPKERFSAEFPKEGPSILRIQQVVRGDSAAYFCASSPRFLTGLTDTQYFGPGTRLTVL.

This rearrangement joins TRBV2 to TRBJ1-2, with 9 nucleotides matching TRBD1. The germline gives CDR1 SNHLY, CDR2 FYNNEI. After removal of 6 bases from V and 7 bases from J, the junction contained 3 bases not matched to a gene. The CDR3 is 12 residues long. The CDR3 DNA reads TGTGCCAGCAGGGACAGGGGTCCTGGCTACACCTTC. Protein sequence: CASRDRGPGYTF.

This clone was seen a handful of times. The chain uses TRBV6-1 and TRBJ2-7, with D uncertain. The length of the CDR3 is 11 residues. Germline assignment: CDR1 MNHNS and CDR2 SASEGT. V lost 7 bases and J 2 bases, leaving 6 bases between the germline ends. CDR3 nucleotide sequence: TGTGCCAGCAAGCTCGCCTACGAGCAGTACTTC. This codes for CASKLAYEQYF.

V gene TRBV5-1 combines with J gene TRBJ2-7; TRBD1 matches 7 bases. Germline V lookup: CDR1 SGHRS, CDR2 YFSETQ. The CDR3 sequence is 15 residues long. V shed 3 bases and J 3 bases; nucleotides not matched to a gene: 9. In DNA form, the CDR3 reads TGCGCCAGCAGCTACTCCGGGACAGCTAACTACGAGCAGTACTTC. This encodes CASSYSGTANYEQYF.

The J gene is TRBJ1-2, the V gene TRBV9; TRBD1 agrees at 7 bases. The CDR3 loop spans 14 amino acids. The junction had 3 bases not matched to a gene; V was cut back by 3 bases and J by 1 base. Germline V gene lookup returns CDR1 SGDLS and CDR2 YYNGEE. The CDR3 reads CASSATGVNYGYTF. CDR3 nucleotides: TGTGCCAGCAGCGCAACAGGGGTTAACTATGGCTACACCTTC.

V is TRBV11-2 and J is TRBJ2-7, with TRBD1 identical over 7 bases. There are 15 residues in the CDR3. V was pared by 3 bases and J by 4 bases, with 9 bases of the junction left unmatched. Germline V lookup: CDR1 SGHAT, CDR2 FQNNGV. The CDR3 sequence is CASSLSQGVSYEQYF. For the CDR3, the DNA is TGTGCCAGCAGCTTGTCGCAGGGGGTCTCTTACGAGCAGTACTTC.

The rearrangement links TRBV9 to TRBJ1-2; 8 bases align to TRBD1. The CDR3 is made up of 13 amino acids. Germline V gene lookup returns CDR1 SGDLS and CDR2 YYNGEE. The ends lost 4 bases at V and 5 bases at J; junction bases unmatched: 4. DNA for the CDR3: TGTGCCAGCAGCATAGGACAGGGATATGGCTACACCTTC. It encodes CASSIGQGYGYTF.

A few counts support this clone. The gene calls are TRBV5-4 and TRBJ2-1, with 9 bases lining up with TRBD1. V shed 1 base, J shed 5 bases, and the junction held 7 bases outside the gene matches. CDR3 length equals 16 residues. Germline CDR1 is SGHNT and CDR2 is YYREEE (reference sequence). The CDR3, as DNA: TGTGCCAGCAGCTTGCGCTCGGGACAGGGCCACAATGAGCAGTTCTTC. This encodes CASSLRSGQGHNEQFF. Using reference TRBV5-4 and TRBJ2-1 for the parts outside the CDR3, the full variable domain is ETGVTQSPTHLIKTRGQQVTLRCSSQSGHNTVSWYQQALGQGPQFIFQYYREEENGRGNFPPRFSGLQFPNYSSELNVNALELDDSALYLCASSLRSGQGHNEQFFGPGTRLTVL.

The rearrangement joins TRBV19 to TRBJ2-1; TRBD2 matches 12 bases. Germline loops: CDR1 LNHDA, CDR2 SQIVND (reference sequence). This CDR3 is 18 amino acids long. Unmatched junction bases numbered 17, after V lost 9 bases and J lost 5 bases. The CDR3 bases are TGTGCCAGCAGCAATCTAGCGGGAGGGCCTCTTAAGAACAATGAGCAGTTCTTC. Amino acid sequence: CASSNLAGGPLKNNEQFF.

The chain recombines TRBV28 with TRBJ1-5; a weak D match, TRBD1 (6 bases). The CDR3 is 14 amino acids. Germline V gene data show CDR1 as MDHEN and CDR2 as SYDVKM. V lost 2 bases to trimming and J lost 2 bases, with 7 bases between them. This CDR3 reads CASSLPGGNQPQHF. CDR3 nucleotide sequence: TGTGCCAGCAGTTTACCAGGGGGCAATCAGCCCCAGCATTTT.

This clone was found once. CDR3: CASRPLQDEQYF. CDR3 DNA sequence: TGTGCCAGCAGACCCCTACAGGACGAGCAGTACTTC. The rearrangement links TRBV2 to TRBJ2-7; a weak D match, TRBD1 (5 bases). V was trimmed by 6 bases and J by 5 bases, leaving 11 bases between them. Looked up from germline, CDR1 is SNHLY and CDR2 is FYNNEI. The CDR3 consists of 12 residues. The entire variable domain, with the rest obtained from reference TRBV2 and TRBJ2-7, is as follows: EPEVTQTPSHQVTQMGQEVILRCVPISNHLYFYWYRQILGQKVEFLVSFYNNEISEKSEIFDDQFSVERPDGSNFTLKIRSTKLEDSAMYFCASRPLQDEQYFGPGTRLTVT.

Concerning this clone: This same CDR3 is encoded by further DNA sequences in the sample. The gene calls are TRBV6-5 and TRBJ2-7; possibly TRBD1 for D (6 bases). V lost 2 bases and J lost 1, with 6 bases in between. The germline CDR1 and CDR2 sequences are MNHEY and SVGAGI. The CDR3 is made up of 13 amino acids. Here the CDR3 reads CASSYQGSYEQYF. The CDR3 DNA sequence: TGTGCCAGCAGTTACCAGGGGTCCTACGAGCAGTACTTC.

The rearrangement joins TRBV10-1 to TRBJ1-1; 8 bases fit TRBD1. The ends lost 4 bases at V and 5 bases at J; junction bases unmatched: 3. Germline V gene lookup returns CDR1 WNHNN and CDR2 SYGVQD (reference sequence). This CDR3 comprises 13 residues. The CDR3 region has the DNA TGCGCCAGCAGTGCCAGGGGGCAAACTGAAGCTTTCTTT. It specifies CASSARGQTEAFF.

The sample holds a few counts of this clone. The rearrangement links TRBV28 to TRBJ2-4, with D perhaps matching TRBD2 (6 bases). Trimming cost V 0 bases and J 3 bases, with 12 bases left between them. Germline V CDR1 and CDR2: MDHEN, SYDVKM. The CDR3 totals 16 residues. CDR3 loop: CASSLWGAGGKNIQYF. The CDR3 DNA sequence: TGTGCCAGCAGTTTATGGGGTGCCGGGGGCAAAAACATTCAGTACTTC.

The V gene is TRBV11-3, the J gene TRBJ2-7; 9 positions agree with TRBD2. Trimming took 7 bases from V and 5 from J; bases not matched to a gene: 9. Germline V CDR1 and CDR2: SGHNT, YENEEA. The CDR3 runs 14 residues. The CDR3 bases are TGTGCCAGCATCCATAGCGGGAGTGAACACGAGCAGTACTTC. As protein: CASIHSGSEHEQYF. The complete variable domain, with remaining parts taken from reference TRBV11-3 and TRBJ2-7, reads EAGVVQSPRYKIIEKKQPVAFWCNPISGHNTLYWYLQNLGQGPELLIRYENEEAVDDSQLPKDRFSAERLKGVDSTLKIQPAELGDSAVYLCASIHSGSEHEQYFGPGTRLTVT.

The V and J genes are TRBV5-6 and TRBJ1-3, with D unresolved. V was cut by 0 bases and J by 3 bases, with 7 bases left in between. CDR1 and CDR2 from the germline V gene are SGHDT and YYEEEE. The CDR3 runs 14 residues. The CDR3: CASSLGGDGNTIYF. The CDR3 region has the DNA TGTGCCAGCAGCTTGGGCGGGGATGGAAACACCATATATTTT.

The chain links TRBV7-9 to TRBJ1-5, with D possibly matching TRBD1 (5 bases). Germline values: CDR1 SEHNR, CDR2 FQNEAQ (reference sequence). The CDR3 has 13 amino acids. Trimming removed 5 bases from V and 6 bases from J, with 11 bases in between. For the CDR3, the DNA is TGTGCCAGCAGCCAGTACGGGGGTCAGCCCCAGCATTTT. It codes for CASSQYGGQPQHF.

The rearrangement uses TRBV5-1 and TRBJ2-7; D might be TRBD2 (7 bases). Germline CDR1 reads SGHRS; CDR2 reads YFSETQ. This CDR3 is 16 amino acids long. Trimming shortened V by 1 base and J by 3 bases, and 17 bases separated the two germline ends. CDR3 bases: TGCGCCAGCAGCTTGTCTAGGGGGAGGGCCCTCTACGAGCAGTACTTC. Protein sequence: CASSLSRGRALYEQYF.

V is TRBV7-6 and J is TRBJ2-2; TRBD1 aligns across 8 bases. CDR3 length: 15 amino acids. Germline CDR1 SGHVS, CDR2 FNYEAQ. V lost 6 bases to trimming and J lost 0 bases; unmatched junction nucleotides: 3. CDR3 sequence: CASRPGGTNTGELFF. CDR3 nucleotide sequence: TGTGCCAGCAGACCAGGGGGCACGAACACCGGGGAGCTGTTTTTT.

The chain has TRBV10-2 and TRBJ2-7, with TRBD2 matching over 14 bases. Germline-derived CDR1 and CDR2 are WSHSY and SAAADI. CDR3 length equals 18 residues. Unmatched junction bases numbered 11, after V lost 3 bases and J lost 4 bases. The CDR3 sequence: CASSEPQGLAGGRYEQYF. Here the CDR3 DNA reads TGCGCCAGCAGTGAACCTCAAGGACTAGCGGGAGGTAGATACGAGCAGTACTTC.

The chain joins TRBV27 to TRBJ2-7, with TRBD1 matching over 10 bases. The V segment lost 0 bases and the J segment 9 bases; nucleotides outside the gene matches: 14. The CDR3 totals 17 residues. From germline, CDR1 is MNHEY and CDR2 SMNVEV (reference sequence). The CDR3 loop reads CASSLSIYRTGGGAQYF. CDR3 DNA sequence: TGTGCCAGCAGTTTATCAATCTATAGGACAGGGGGAGGCGCGCAGTACTTC.

V gene TRBV5-4 combines with J gene TRBJ2-3; no firm D call. The V gene lost 5 bases and the J gene lost 4 bases, with 17 bases spanning the gap. Germline V gene lookup returns CDR1 SGHNT and CDR2 YYREEE (reference sequence). CDR3 length: 15 amino acids. As DNA, the CDR3 is TGTGCCAGCAGTAATGACCTAGACGTGTCAGATACGCAGTATTTT. Protein: CASSNDLDVSDTQYF.

This chain joins TRBV14 and TRBJ2-2; no clear D gene. Germline-derived CDR1 and CDR2 are SGHDN and FVKESK. The CDR3 contains 15 residues. Trimming left V 0 bases short and J 2 bases short, with 7 bases between. The CDR3 spells CASSQDGLNTGELFF. The CDR3, as DNA: TGTGCCAGCAGCCAAGATGGCCTCAACACCGGGGAGCTGTTTTTT.

This clone was observed a handful of times. The chain has TRBV6-6 and TRBJ1-2, with 8 bases that match TRBD1. V dropped 7 bases and J dropped 7; count of bases not matched to a gene: 5. The length of the CDR3 is 12 residues. CDR1 is MNHNY, CDR2 SVGAGI, per germline (reference sequence). The CDR3 DNA reads TGTGCCAGCAACCAACAGGGGGGTGGCTACACCTTC. The encoded protein is CASNQQGGGYTF.

The chain has TRBV19 and TRBJ2-1, with D uncertain. Germline V gene lookup returns CDR1 LNHDA and CDR2 SQIVND (reference sequence). This CDR3 region has 13 residues. Between the trimmed V and J ends, which lost 7 bases and 10 bases, there was a span of 17 bases. The CDR3 DNA follows: TGTGCCAGTACCCAAGCCCTTCTGAGAGAGCAGTTCTTC. Its protein product is CASTQALLREQFF.